This T cell receptor (beta chain) was recorded in a study of blood T cells in healthy people across ages. Study-level points and caveats: Higher diversity and more naive CD4+ cells were features of long-lived donors, compared to aged donors. Expanded clonotype shifts may have been confounded, as the donors had an unknown CMV status. With naive T cell percentage, TCR beta diversity showed a strong correlation.

This clonotype was counted a few times. Its antigen is currently unknown. This CDR3 comprises 12 residues. Germline V gene data show CDR1 as GTSNPN and CDR2 as SVGIG (reference sequence). V gave up 5 bases and J gave up 2 bases, with 10 bases separating them. Primers used in a second PCR of about 6 to 11 cycles were a sample-barcoded 5' primer and a J-beta primer mix. TCRdb processed the 5' RACE reads anew with MiXCR; each CDR3 protein has one entry. The repertoire includes 720,000 or so distinct CDR3 sequences, around two fifths of them detected once, and around 30% sits in the top ten. The genes are TRBV30 and TRBJ2-7; tentative D call: TRBD1 (6 bases). Sequenced input: blood. This sequence was found in a man older than 75 in good health. The CDR3 coding sequence is TGTGCCTGGGCCCGGGACACCTACGAGCAGTACTTC. This gives the protein CAWARDTYEQYF.